The sequence of this T cell receptor beta chain was determined in a study of CD8 T cells in ankylosing spondylitis (dated by TCRdb to the late 2010s). With respect to the entire study: The study set out to find disease-linked TCR variants by profiling T cell receptor beta repertoires in ankylosing spondylitis patients and healthy donors. In total, the full study cohort was made up of roughly 110 healthy donors and 25 to 30 ankylosing spondylitis patients. Peripheral blood samples were taken, and synovial fluid was additionally collected from ankylosing spondylitis patients. The paper's findings and limits, for the study overall: According to the report, matched synovial fluid samples from ankylosing spondylitis patients were significantly enriched for the disease-linked clones. A CD8+ phenotype was shown by the disease-linked clones, which were found at relatively low frequencies in peripheral blood. Some TCR beta motif variants had previously been reported in synovial fluid and blood of reactive arthritis patients, which suggested common disease-initiation mechanisms. Blood from ankylosing spondylitis patients appeared to be characterized by a TCR beta motif made up of several highly homologous amino acid variants.

Via the germline V gene, CDR1 is SQVTM and CDR2 ANQGSEA. The CDR3 sequence holds 13 residues, the cysteine and phenylalanine included. Just the 39-base CDR3 DNA is kept, in frame starting at base 1. V was cut back by 7 bases and J by 2 bases, leaving a gap of 14 bases between them. In regard to this clonotype: The target of this receptor is not known. No per-base quality is available; no much larger clone lies one base away.

These reads were obtained on an Illumina HiSeq 2500. Quantitative 5'-RACE with molecular barcodes was used to prepare TCR beta libraries. The paper's processing steps were these. A new computational method based on a probabilistic model of VDJ rearrangement was used to identify disease-linked TCR variants. TCRdb itself trimmed the public reads at Q25 with fastp, ran MiXCR and retained productive beta chains. Entries are consolidated by CDR3 protein sequence, retaining the most common genes and DNA. The V and J calls come from TCRdb's annotation, not from the publication. The sample includes around 770,000 distinct CDR3 sequences, with 15% to 20% observed a single time. Clones ranked in the top ten supply roughly a fifth of the sample.

Sequenced: blood, either unsorted or a sorted T cell fraction (not recorded which). In this chain, TRBV29-1 is recombined with TRBJ2-5; the D gene cannot be named for sure. This sequence was found in a male donor with ankylosing spondylitis. CDR3 sequence: CSGCPEKQETQYF. Read as DNA, the sequence is TGCAGCGGATGTCCAGAGAAACAAGAGACCCAGTACTTC.